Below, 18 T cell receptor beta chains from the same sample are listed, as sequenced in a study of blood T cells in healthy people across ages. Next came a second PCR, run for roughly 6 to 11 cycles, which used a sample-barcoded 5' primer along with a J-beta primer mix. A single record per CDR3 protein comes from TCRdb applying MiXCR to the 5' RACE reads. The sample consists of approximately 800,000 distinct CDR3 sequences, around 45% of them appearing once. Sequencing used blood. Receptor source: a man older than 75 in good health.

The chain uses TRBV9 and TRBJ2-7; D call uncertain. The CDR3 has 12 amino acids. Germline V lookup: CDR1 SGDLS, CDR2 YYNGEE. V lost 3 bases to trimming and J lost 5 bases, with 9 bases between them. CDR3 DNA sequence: TGTGCCAGCAGCGACCAAGCAAACGAGCAGTACTTC. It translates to CASSDQANEQYF.

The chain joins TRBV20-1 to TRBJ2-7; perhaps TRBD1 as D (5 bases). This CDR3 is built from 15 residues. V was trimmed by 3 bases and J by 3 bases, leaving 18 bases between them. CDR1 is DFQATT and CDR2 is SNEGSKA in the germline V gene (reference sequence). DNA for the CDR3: TGCAGTGCTAGGGGGCCAGGGATGCCCATCTACGAGCAGTACTTC. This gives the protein CSARGPGMPIYEQYF.

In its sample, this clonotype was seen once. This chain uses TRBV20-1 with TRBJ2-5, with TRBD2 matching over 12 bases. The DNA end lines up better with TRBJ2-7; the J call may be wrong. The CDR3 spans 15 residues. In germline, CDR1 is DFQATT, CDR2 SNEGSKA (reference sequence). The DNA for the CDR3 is TGCAGTGCTAGAGGGCTAGCGGGAGGGCATAACGAGCAGTACTTC. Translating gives CSARGLAGGHNEQYF.

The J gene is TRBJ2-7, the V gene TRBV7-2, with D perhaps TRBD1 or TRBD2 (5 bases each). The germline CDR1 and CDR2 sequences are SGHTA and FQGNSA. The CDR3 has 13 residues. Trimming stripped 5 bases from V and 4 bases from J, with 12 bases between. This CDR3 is CASSQTWGYEQYF. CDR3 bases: TGTGCCAGCAGCCAAACGTGGGGGTACGAGCAGTACTTC.

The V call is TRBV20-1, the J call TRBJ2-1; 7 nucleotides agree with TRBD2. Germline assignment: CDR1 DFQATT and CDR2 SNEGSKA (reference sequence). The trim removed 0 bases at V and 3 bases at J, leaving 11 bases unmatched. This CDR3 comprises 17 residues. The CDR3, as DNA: TGCAGTGCTAGAGATAAGATGGGGGAGGGTGACTACAATGAGCAGTTCTTC. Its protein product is CSARDKMGEGDYNEQFF.

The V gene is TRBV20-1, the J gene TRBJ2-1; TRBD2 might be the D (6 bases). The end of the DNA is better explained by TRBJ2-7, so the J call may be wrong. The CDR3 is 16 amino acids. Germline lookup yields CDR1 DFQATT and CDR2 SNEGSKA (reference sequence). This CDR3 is CSARPYPGLSYNEQYF. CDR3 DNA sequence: TGCAGTGCTAGACCCTATCCGGGACTTTCCTACAATGAGCAGTACTTC.

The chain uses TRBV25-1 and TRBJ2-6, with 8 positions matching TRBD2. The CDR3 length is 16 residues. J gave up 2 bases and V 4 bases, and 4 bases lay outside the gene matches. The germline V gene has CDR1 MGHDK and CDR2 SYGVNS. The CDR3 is CASSGSGGTGANVLTF. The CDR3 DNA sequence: TGTGCCAGCAGTGGATCGGGGGGGACTGGGGCCAACGTCCTGACTTTC.

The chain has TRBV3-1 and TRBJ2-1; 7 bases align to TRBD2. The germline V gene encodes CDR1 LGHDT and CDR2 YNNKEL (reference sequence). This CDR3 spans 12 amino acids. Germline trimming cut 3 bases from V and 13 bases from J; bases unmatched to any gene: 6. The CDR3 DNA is TGTGCCAGCAGCCACGCCCGGGGGGAACAGTTCTTC. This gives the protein CASSHARGEQFF.

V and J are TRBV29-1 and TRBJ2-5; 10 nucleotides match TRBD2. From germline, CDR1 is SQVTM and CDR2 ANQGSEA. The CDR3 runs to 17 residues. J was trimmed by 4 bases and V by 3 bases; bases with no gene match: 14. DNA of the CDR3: TGCAGCGTTGACCGGATAACTAGCGGGGCGGCGAGAGAGACCCAGTACTTC. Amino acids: CSVDRITSGAARETQYF.

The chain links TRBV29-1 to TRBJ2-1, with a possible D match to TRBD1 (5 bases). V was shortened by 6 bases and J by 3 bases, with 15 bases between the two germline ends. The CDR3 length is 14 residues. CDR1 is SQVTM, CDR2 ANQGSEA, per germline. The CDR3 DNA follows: TGCAGCGTGGCTGGACATCCTAACTACAATGAGCAGTTCTTC. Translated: CSVAGHPNYNEQFF.

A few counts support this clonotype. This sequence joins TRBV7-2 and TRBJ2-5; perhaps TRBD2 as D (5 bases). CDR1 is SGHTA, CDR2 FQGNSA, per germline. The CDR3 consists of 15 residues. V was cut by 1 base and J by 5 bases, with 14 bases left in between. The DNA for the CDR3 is TGTGCCAGCAGCTTAGTGAGGGCAGGAAAGGAGACCCAGTACTTC. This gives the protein CASSLVRAGKETQYF.

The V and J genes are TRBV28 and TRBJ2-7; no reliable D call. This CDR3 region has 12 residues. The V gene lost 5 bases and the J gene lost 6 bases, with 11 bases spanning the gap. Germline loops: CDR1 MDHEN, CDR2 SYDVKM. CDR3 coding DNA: TGTGCCAGCAGTCTCCGCCTCTCCGAGCAGTACTTC. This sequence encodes CASSLRLSEQYF.

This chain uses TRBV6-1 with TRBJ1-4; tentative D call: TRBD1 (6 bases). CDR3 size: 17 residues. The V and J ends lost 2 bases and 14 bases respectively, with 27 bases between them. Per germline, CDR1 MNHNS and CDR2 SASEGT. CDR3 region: CASSETGTTGLRSRLFF. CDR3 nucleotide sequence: TGTGCCAGCAGTGAAACAGGGACGACGGGGCTCCGAAGTCGGCTGTTTTTT.

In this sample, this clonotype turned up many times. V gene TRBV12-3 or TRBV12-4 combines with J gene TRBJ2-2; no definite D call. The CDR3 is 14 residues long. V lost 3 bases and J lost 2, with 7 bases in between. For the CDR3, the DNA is TGTGCCAGCAGTTTGGGTAGAAACACCGGGGAGCTGTTTTTT. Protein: CASSLGRNTGELFF.

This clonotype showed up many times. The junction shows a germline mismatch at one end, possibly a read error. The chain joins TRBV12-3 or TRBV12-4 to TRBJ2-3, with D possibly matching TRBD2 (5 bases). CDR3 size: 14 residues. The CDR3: CASSGRGGADAQYF. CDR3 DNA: TGTGCCAGCAGTGGAAGAGGAGGAGCAGATGCGCAGTATTTT.

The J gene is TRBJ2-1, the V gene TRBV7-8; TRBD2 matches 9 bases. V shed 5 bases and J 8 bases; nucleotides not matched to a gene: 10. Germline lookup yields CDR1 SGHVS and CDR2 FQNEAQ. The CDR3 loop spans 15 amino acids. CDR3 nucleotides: TGTGCCAGCAGCCTAAGTAGCGGGAGAACCGATGAGCAGTTCTTC. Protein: CASSLSSGRTDEQFF.

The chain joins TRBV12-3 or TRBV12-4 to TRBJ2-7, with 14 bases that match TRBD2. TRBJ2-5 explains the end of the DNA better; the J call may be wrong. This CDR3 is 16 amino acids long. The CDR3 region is CASSTRLAGGPETQYF. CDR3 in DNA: TGTGCCAGCTCAACGAGACTAGCGGGAGGGCCAGAGACCCAGTACTTC.

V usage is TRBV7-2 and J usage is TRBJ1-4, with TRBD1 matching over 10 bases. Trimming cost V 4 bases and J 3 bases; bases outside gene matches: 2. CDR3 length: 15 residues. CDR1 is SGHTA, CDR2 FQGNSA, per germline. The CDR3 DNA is TGTGCCAGCAGCTGGGACAGGGGAGCTAATGAAAAACTGTTTTTT. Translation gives CASSWDRGANEKLFF. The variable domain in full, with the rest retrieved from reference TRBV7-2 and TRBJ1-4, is GAGVSQSPSNKVTEKGKDVELRCDPISGHTALYWYRQSLGQGLEFLIYFQGNSAPDKSGLPSDRFSAERTGGSVSTLTIQRTQQEDSAVYLCASSWDRGANEKLFFGSGTQLSVL.